This record looks at one T cell receptor beta chain sequence and its context. The Seattle site enrolled patients during active infection and followed them longitudinally. This record comes from a study of blood T cell repertoires in COVID-19. Study as a whole: The study drew acute and convalescent COVID-19 samples from the United States, Italy and Spain. T cells, B-cell-depleted T cells, or PBMCs provided the cDNA or gDNA that served as material.

This CDR3 is 15 amino acids long. Authors' data handling: For nucleated cells, counts were estimated from reference gene primer amplification. TCRdb keeps only in-frame clones here, not all; method: immunoSEQ multiplex PCR. V and J calls and clone size are those listed in that table; D and trimming were worked out from the DNA. The top ten clones hold about 1% of a sample with roughly 480,000 clones, roughly nine tenths of them seen once. This clonotype was sampled from a young man with COVID-19, enrolled during active disease. Sequenced: peripheral blood. The chain links TRBV21-1 to TRBJ1-3; no check of the table's D call, TRBD1, against the DNA was made. TRBV21-1 is noted as a pseudogene. This chain's CDR3 is CASPGTGCSGNTIYF. The CDR3, as DNA: TGTGCCAGTCCCGGGACAGGGTGTTCCGGAAACACCATATATTTT.